This TCR beta chain was sequenced in a study of blood T cell repertoires in COVID-19. For the study at large: Italy, Spain and the United States were the sources of the convalescent and acute COVID-19 samples.

This CDR3 contains 15 residues. The V gene's germline CDR1 is MGHRA and CDR2 YSYEKL. Under the authors' procedure: Reference gene primer amplification gave nucleated cell count estimates. The repertoire was sequenced with immunoSEQ multiplex PCR; TCRdb's copy has only in-frame clones and lacks some. V, J and clone size reflect that table, while D and trimming were determined from the DNA. The repertoire has more than 110,000 clones, approximately 84% of them found once; the top ten carry 44%. Concerning this clone itself: An end of the junction differs from the germline gene, which may be a read error.

This clonotype originated in a human donor in a cohort sampled during active COVID-19. Sequenced sample: peripheral blood. The chain uses TRBV4-1 and TRBJ2-7, with 7 bases identical to TRBD2. DNA for the CDR3: TGCGCCAGCAGCCCTAGGCTAGCGGATCCCTACGGGCAGTACTTC. Translation: CASSPRLADPYGQYF.